The table lists the clone carrying this T cell receptor (beta chain) with a count of one. Per the original methods: Amplification with reference gene primers provided the estimates of nucleated cell counts. TCRdb keeps only in-frame clones here, not all; method: immunoSEQ multiplex PCR. That table gives V, J and clone size, and the DNA gave D and trimming. The sample holds 250,000 to 350,000 clones; 80% to 95% are singletons and the top ten take more than 6%. This sample stems from a study of blood T cell repertoires in COVID-19. Study overall: COVID-19 samples, acute and convalescent, were from the United States, Italy and Spain. Sample material is recorded as cDNA or gDNA derived from T cells, B-cell-depleted T cells, or PBMCs.

Enrolled during active infection, Seattle patients were then followed longitudinally. The CDR3 length is 12 residues. Germline CDR1 WSHSY, CDR2 SAAADI. V was clipped by 6 bases and J by 4 bases, with 7 bases between them. This TCR derives from a woman in her 30s with COVID-19, enrolled during active disease. Sequencing was carried out using peripheral blood. This chain joins TRBV10-2 and TRBJ1-5; the D gene is possibly TRBD1 (5 bases). In DNA, the CDR3 is TGCGCCAGCAGAACAGGAAATCAGCCCCAGCATTTT. It codes for CASRTGNQPQHF.